This TCR beta chain came from a study of T cell changes during pregnancy in multiple sclerosis. The CDR3 loop spans 14 amino acids. After removal of 2 bases from V and 3 bases from J, the junction contained 3 bases not matched to a gene. The germline CDR1 and CDR2 sequences are SGDLS and YYNGEE. Profiled with immunoSEQ multiplex PCR; TCRdb holds only in-frame clones, not every one. The sample carries over 35,000 clones, 94% recorded once. This clone was detected only once. This clonotype was obtained from a female donor with multiple sclerosis, enrolled in a pregnancy study. Source: CD8+ T cells from peripheral blood mononuclear cells, taken in the third trimester of pregnancy. The chain has TRBV9 and TRBJ2-7; 9 bases fit TRBD1. The CDR3: CASSVGTGFYEQYF. As DNA, the CDR3 is TGTGCCAGCAGCGTGGGGACAGGGTTCTACGAGCAGTACTTC.